These T cell receptor beta chains were read from a single sample in a study of shared clonotypes between healthy human individuals. Assay: immunoSEQ multiplex PCR; the TCRdb copy retains only in-frame clones and omits some. Here the sample spans roughly 2 million clones, about 95% being singletons. Sequencing was performed on naive CD8+ T cells sorted from blood. These receptor sequences come from a man aged 18 to 29 in good health. Each CDR3 is given with its conserved first and last residue. Each record gives: clone size, D gene, J gene, V gene, CDR3 protein, CDR3 DNA. The D gene is left open where the match is weak. Not all rows give a size; the values are once, few, many and, for expanded clones, a class.

NA	TRBD2	TRBJ2-7	TRBV5-1	CASSLGRERPFYEQYF	TGCGCCAGCAGCTTGGGGCGGGAGCGACCATTCTACGAGCAGTACTTC
NA	NA	TRBJ2-2	TRBV7-2	CASSLDGGNTGELFF	TGTGCCAGCAGCTTAGACGGGGGGAACACCGGGGAGCTGTTTTTT
NA	NA	TRBJ1-2	TRBV7-9	CASSLALGDGYTF	TGTGCCAGCAGCTTAGCGCTAGGGGATGGCTACACCTTC
once	TRBD1	TRBJ1-2	TRBV7-9	CASSLEGTGWRVGYTF	TGTGCCAGCAGCTTAGAAGGGACAGGGTGGAGGGTCGGCTACACCTTC
NA	TRBD2	TRBJ2-7	TRBV5-6	CASSLPSGASYEQYF	TGTGCCAGCAGTCTCCCGAGCGGGGCCTCCTACGAGCAGTACTTC
NA	NA	TRBJ1-2	TRBV2	CASSEGTGRLPGYTF	TGTGCCAGCAGTGAAGGCACAGGGAGGCTTCCTGGCTACACCTTC
NA	NA	TRBJ1-5	TRBV27	CASSLRPGRDNQPQHF	TGTGCCAGCAGTTTACGACCGGGACGGGATAATCAGCCCCAGCATTTT
once	TRBD2	TRBJ2-1	TRBV5-4	CASSFGTSLYNEQFF	TGTGCCAGCAGCTTCGGGACTAGCCTTTACAATGAGCAGTTCTTC
NA	NA	TRBJ2-3	TRBV9	CASSKQGAWSDTQYF	TGTGCCAGCAGCAAACAAGGGGCCTGGTCAGATACGCAGTATTTT
NA	NA	TRBJ2-5	TRBV4-1	CASSRVLGGAETQYF	TGCGCCAGCAGTCGAGTTTTAGGGGGGGCTGAGACCCAGTACTTC
NA	TRBD2	TRBJ2-5	TRBV19	CASSWGSGDQETQYF	TGTGCCAGTAGTTGGGGGAGCGGGGACCAAGAGACCCAGTACTTC
NA	NA	TRBJ1-5	TRBV19	CASRELQVNQPQHF	TGTGCCAGTAGGGAACTTCAGGTGAATCAGCCCCAGCATTTT
NA	NA	TRBJ2-7	TRBV27	CASSLGGGLSYEQYF	TGTGCCAGCAGTTTAGGGGGGGGGCTGTCCTACGAGCAGTACTTC
NA	TRBD2	TRBJ2-1	TRBV27	CASSLLAGGSYNEQFF	TGTGCCAGCAGTTTACTGGCGGGAGGGTCCTACAATGAGCAGTTCTTC
NA	NA	TRBJ1-2	TRBV29-1	CSVHSSTGLSGYTF	TGCAGCGTTCATTCCTCGACGGGCCTATCTGGCTACACCTTC
NA	NA	TRBJ1-1	TRBV6-1	CASSEARYREGTEAFF	TGTGCCAGCAGTGAAGCGCGGTACAGGGAGGGTACTGAAGCTTTCTTT
NA	NA	TRBJ1-2	TRBV2	CASSDDGTVYGYTF	TGTGCCAGCAGTGATGATGGGACCGTCTATGGCTACACCTTC
NA	NA	TRBJ2-7	TRBV19	CASSILSSSYEQYF	TGTGCCAGTAGTATTCTGAGTAGCTCCTACGAGCAGTACTTC
NA	TRBD2	TRBJ2-1	TRBV9	CASSVDGAGGPNEQFF	TGTGCCAGCAGCGTAGATGGGGCGGGAGGGCCGAATGAGCAGTTCTTC
NA	NA	TRBJ2-3	TRBV4-3	CASSHSITDTQYF	TGCGCCAGCAGCCATAGTATCACAGATACGCAGTATTTT
NA	NA	TRBJ2-7	TRBV14	CASSHGAYEQYF	TGTGCCAGCAGCCACGGTGCCTACGAGCAGTACTTC
NA	NA	TRBJ1-5	TRBV6-1	CASRGPYNQPQHF	TGTGCCAGCAGAGGACCGTACAATCAGCCCCAGCATTTT
NA	TRBD1	TRBJ2-2	TRBV9	CASSENRGTETGELFF	TGTGCCAGCAGTGAAAACAGGGGCACAGAAACCGGGGAGCTGTTTTTT
NA	TRBD2	TRBJ2-7	TRBV15	CATSVSSGSEYEQYF	TGTGCCACCAGCGTCAGTAGCGGGTCCGAATACGAGCAGTACTTC
NA	TRBD1	TRBJ2-7	TRBV9	CASSLGTGSSYEQYF	TGTGCCAGCAGCCTAGGGACAGGGAGCTCCTACGAGCAGTACTTC
once	TRBD2	TRBJ2-1	TRBV10-3	CAISSGTINEQFF	TGTGCCATCAGTTCCGGGACTATCAATGAGCAGTTCTTC
NA	NA	TRBJ2-7	TRBV6-6	CASSPLAGSSYEQYF	TGTGCCAGCAGTCCCCTTGCAGGGTCCTCCTACGAGCAGTACTTC
NA	NA	TRBJ1-2	TRBV7-9	CASSFLRSGINYGYTF	TGTGCCAGCAGCTTTCTCCGATCCGGGATTAACTATGGCTACACCTTC
once	NA	TRBJ2-1	TRBV9	CASSARLASSYNEQFF	TGTGCCAGCAGCGCCCGACTCGCAAGCTCCTACAATGAGCAGTTCTTC
NA	NA	TRBJ2-7	TRBV4-1	CASSLSRGDYEQYF	TGCGCCAGCAGCCTCAGCAGGGGGGACTACGAGCAGTACTTC
NA	TRBD2	TRBJ2-5	TRBV7-9	CASSLEIAGQETQYF	TGTGCCAGCAGCTTAGAGATAGCGGGGCAAGAGACCCAGTACTTC
once	TRBD2	TRBJ2-3	TRBV6-1	CASSLISGGFDTQYF	TGTGCCAGCAGCCTTATTAGCGGGGGTTTCGATACGCAGTATTTT
NA	TRBD1	TRBJ1-2	TRBV5-4	CASSPTGDLYTF	TGTGCCAGCAGCCCCACAGGGGACCTTTACACCTTC
NA	TRBD2	TRBJ2-5	TRBV4-3	CASSQELTSAQETQYF	TGCGCCAGCAGCCAAGAACTTACTAGCGCCCAAGAGACCCAGTACTTC
NA	NA	TRBJ2-5	TRBV30	CAWSGQETQYF	TGTGCCTGGAGTGGCCAAGAGACCCAGTACTTC